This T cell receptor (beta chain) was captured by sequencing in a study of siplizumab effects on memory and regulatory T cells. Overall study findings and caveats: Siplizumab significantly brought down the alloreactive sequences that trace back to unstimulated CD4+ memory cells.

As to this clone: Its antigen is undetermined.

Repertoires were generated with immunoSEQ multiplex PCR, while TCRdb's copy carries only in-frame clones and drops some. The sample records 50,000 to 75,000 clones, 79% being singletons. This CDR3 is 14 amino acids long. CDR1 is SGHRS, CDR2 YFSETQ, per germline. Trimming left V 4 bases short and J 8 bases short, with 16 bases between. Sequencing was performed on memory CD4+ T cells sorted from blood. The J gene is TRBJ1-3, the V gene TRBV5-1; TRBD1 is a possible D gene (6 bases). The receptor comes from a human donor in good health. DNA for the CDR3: TGCGCCAGCAGCGTACAGGGATCCAGGGACACCATATATTTT. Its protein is CASSVQGSRDTIYF.